This paragraph reports one TCR beta chain. Its antigen is currently unknown. The sample belongs to a study of PD-1 blockade in classical Hodgkin lymphoma. General study findings and limits: Patients excluded were those beginning nivolumab under 1 year after ASCT.

This table comes from immunoSEQ multiplex PCR, and its TCRdb copy is limited to in-frame clones, with some not included. The table records roughly 60,000 clones, about 92% of them present only once. Each patient experienced a relapse that followed autologous stem cell transplantation, and brentuximab vedotin exposure varied. Germline CDR1 SQVTM, CDR2 ANQGSEA. The CDR3 has 12 amino acids. The V and J ends lost 7 bases and 2 bases, in that order; junction bases with no gene match: 3. This receptor was identified in a human donor with classical Hodgkin lymphoma. This sample comprised peripheral blood mononuclear cells (PBMCs), obtained at baseline. The chain recombines TRBV29-1 with TRBJ2-7; 9 bases map to TRBD1. CDR3 region: CSGDRGAYEQYF. CDR3 coding DNA: TGCAGCGGAGACAGGGGGGCCTACGAGCAGTACTTC.